The 20 T cell receptor beta chains in this list originate from one sample, sequenced in a study of cytotoxic CD8 clonotypes in ibrutinib-treated CLL. Sequencing used immunoSEQ multiplex PCR; TCRdb keeps in-frame clones, though not all of them. The table includes about 200,000 clones, roughly 79% detected once. The material was PBMCs, obtained after 12 months of ibrutinib treatment. These receptors came from a human donor with chronic lymphocytic leukemia.

This clone was seen only once. The chain recombines TRBV30 with TRBJ1-2; D call uncertain. CDR3 size: 14 residues. Trimming cost V 2 bases and J 8 bases, with 18 bases left between them. Germline V lookup: CDR1 GTSNPN, CDR2 SVGIG (reference sequence). CDR3 in amino acids: CAWSRVSPMYGYTF. The DNA of the CDR3 is TGTGCCTGGAGTAGGGTCAGCCCTATGTACGGCTACACCTTC.

The chain joins TRBV9 to TRBJ2-7; 9 bases map to TRBD2. Germline V gives CDR1 SGDLS, CDR2 YYNGEE. V shed 0 bases and J 3 bases; nucleotides not matched to a gene: 7. This CDR3 region has 16 residues. CDR3 DNA sequence: TGTGCCAGCAGCGTAGCTGCCGGGACTAGCAACTACGAGCAGTACTTC. Translating it yields CASSVAAGTSNYEQYF. Full variable domain (missing parts from reference TRBV9 and TRBJ2-7): DSGVTQTPKHLITATGQRVTLRCSPRSGDLSVYWYQQSLDQGLQFLIQYYNGEERAKGNILERFSAQQFPDLHSELNLSSLELGDSALYFCASSVAAGTSNYEQYFGPGTRLTVT.

This clone has more than one count but fewer than ten. The rearrangement uses TRBV19 and TRBJ1-2; 10 bases match TRBD1. CDR1 is LNHDA and CDR2 is SQIVND in the germline V gene (reference sequence). The CDR3 covers 15 residues. V lost 8 bases, J lost 4 bases, and 10 bases stayed unmatched. The chain's CDR3 is CASVQGTGAFYGYTF. As DNA, the CDR3 is TGTGCCAGTGTCCAAGGGACAGGGGCCTTCTATGGCTACACCTTC. The complete variable domain, with remaining parts taken from reference TRBV19 and TRBJ1-2, reads DGGITQSPKYLFRKEGQNVTLSCEQNLNHDAMYWYRQDPGQGLRLIYYSQIVNDFQKGDIAEGYSVSREKKESFPLTVTSAQKNPTAFYLCASVQGTGAFYGYTFGSGTRLTVV.

The V gene is TRBV7-9, the J gene TRBJ1-4, with 9 positions matching TRBD1. The V gene's germline CDR1 is SEHNR and CDR2 FQNEAQ (reference sequence). The CDR3 sequence is 16 residues long. The V and J ends lost 5 bases and 3 bases, in that order; junction bases with no gene match: 7. CDR3 in DNA: TGTGCCAGCAGCACGGGACAGGGCTTAGCTAATGAAAAACTGTTTTTT. The encoded protein is CASSTGQGLANEKLFF.

The chain carries TRBV6-1 and TRBJ2-4; D is unresolved. V shed 3 bases and J shed 1 base, with 13 bases lying between them. The CDR3 contains 16 residues. The germline V gene encodes CDR1 MNHNS and CDR2 SASEGT. The CDR3 coding sequence is TGTGCCAGCAGTGATCTCGATGCAGGCGCCAAAAACATTCAGTACTTC. This sequence encodes CASSDLDAGAKNIQYF.

This chain connects TRBV5-1 to TRBJ2-1; a possible D gene is TRBD1 (6 bases). Germline loops: CDR1 SGHRS, CDR2 YFSETQ. The CDR3 extends over 14 amino acids. V gave up 7 bases and J gave up 1 base, with 12 bases separating them. DNA of the CDR3: TGCGCCAGCGGGAACAGGGTATCCTACAATGAGCAGTTCTTC. It is translated as CASGNRVSYNEQFF. Combining the CDR3 with reference TRBV5-1 and TRBJ2-1 gives the whole variable domain KAGVTQTPRYLIKTRGQQVTLSCSPISGHRSVSWYQQTPGQGLQFLFEYFSETQRNKGNFPGRFSGRQFSNSRSEMNVSTLELGDSALYLCASGNRVSYNEQFFGPGTRLTVL.

V usage is TRBV28 and J usage is TRBJ1-2; 9 bases line up with TRBD1. The junction had 8 bases not matched to a gene; V was cut back by 4 bases and J by 8 bases. The CDR3 length is 14 residues. Germline V gene lookup returns CDR1 MDHEN and CDR2 SYDVKM. The CDR3 DNA sequence: TGTGCCAGCAGTTCCAACAGGGGGCGCGTCGGCTACACCTTC. It translates to CASSSNRGRVGYTF.

This chain joins TRBV9 and TRBJ2-5; D possibly corresponds to TRBD1 (5 bases). Looked up from germline, CDR1 is SGDLS and CDR2 is YYNGEE. CDR3 length: 15 amino acids. V gave up 3 bases and J gave up 4 bases, with 16 bases separating them. Written as DNA, the CDR3 is TGTGCCAGCAGCGCCACTGCCGGACATCTAGAGACCCAGTACTTC. Its translation: CASSATAGHLETQYF.

V is TRBV5-1 and J is TRBJ2-7; D is possibly TRBD1 (6 bases). Per the germline V gene, CDR1 is SGHRS and CDR2 is YFSETQ. Trimming shortened V by 2 bases and J by 5 bases, and 11 bases separated the two germline ends. The CDR3 totals 13 residues. This chain's CDR3 is CASSLGRGNEQYF. In DNA, the CDR3 is TGCGCCAGCAGCTTAGGCAGGGGAAACGAGCAGTACTTC.

This clone was counted only a few times. The gene calls are TRBV6-4 and TRBJ2-2; D is possibly TRBD1 (5 bases). Per germline, CDR1 MRHNA and CDR2 SNTAGT. V was clipped by 2 bases and J by 4 bases, with 5 bases between them. The CDR3 sequence is 13 residues long. The CDR3 reads CASSDRGTGELFF. The CDR3 nucleotides are TGTGCCAGCAGTGACAGGGGCACCGGGGAGCTGTTTTTT.

The chain is built from TRBV11-2 and TRBJ2-3; D remains ambiguous. Germline lookup yields CDR1 SGHAT and CDR2 FQNNGV. CDR3 length: 13 residues. V lost 1 base and J 1 base, leaving 3 bases between the germline ends. The CDR3 region has the DNA TGTGCCAGCAGCTTAGGACGCACAGATACGCAGTATTTT. Its protein is CASSLGRTDTQYF.

The V and J genes are TRBV25-1 and TRBJ2-3; unclear D gene. The CDR3 sequence is 13 residues long. Germline lookup yields CDR1 MGHDK and CDR2 SYGVNS. V lost 4 bases and J 0 bases, leaving 5 bases between the germline ends. CDR3 nucleotide sequence: TGTGCCAGCAGTGTAGGAAGCACAGATACGCAGTATTTT. Its translation is CASSVGSTDTQYF.

This chain joins TRBV4-1 and TRBJ1-3, with unresolved D. Germline V gene lookup returns CDR1 MGHRA and CDR2 YSYEKL. V dropped 3 bases and J dropped 3 bases, with 3 bases sitting between them. This CDR3 comprises 12 residues. The DNA of the CDR3 is TGCGCCAGCAGCCATAATGGAAACACCATATATTTT. Residues: CASSHNGNTIYF.

The rearrangement uses TRBV2 and TRBJ1-2; D is perhaps TRBD1 (5 bases). V shed 4 bases and J shed 5 bases, with 14 bases lying between them. Germline CDR1 reads SNHLY; CDR2 reads FYNNEI. The CDR3 has 14 amino acids. This CDR3 reads CASSVEGIPYGYTF. In DNA, the CDR3 is TGTGCCAGCAGTGTAGAGGGGATCCCTTATGGCTACACCTTC. The whole variable domain, remainder taken from reference TRBV2 and TRBJ1-2, is EPEVTQTPSHQVTQMGQEVILRCVPISNHLYFYWYRQILGQKVEFLVSFYNNEISEKSEIFDDQFSVERPDGSNFTLKIRSTKLEDSAMYFCASSVEGIPYGYTFGSGTRLTVV.

The chain is built from TRBV11-1 and TRBJ1-2; 8 bases fit TRBD1. The CDR3 runs 14 residues. The J segment lost 8 bases and the V segment lost 5 bases, leaving 10 bases of the junction unmatched. The germline V gene has CDR1 SGHAT and CDR2 FQDESV (reference sequence). The CDR3 loop reads CASSPRTGTGGYTF. DNA of the CDR3: TGTGCCAGCAGCCCAAGGACAGGGACAGGCGGCTACACCTTC. Together with reference TRBV11-1 and TRBJ1-2, the CDR3 gives the full variable domain: EAEVAQSPRYKITEKSQAVAFWCDPISGHATLYWYRQILGQGPELLVQFQDESVVDDSQLPKDRFSAERLKGVDSTLKIQPAELGDSAMYLCASSPRTGTGGYTFGSGTRLTVV.

The rearrangement uses TRBV27 and TRBJ1-1, with TRBD1 as a possible D gene (6 bases). CDR1 is MNHEY and CDR2 is SMNVEV in the germline V gene (reference sequence). The V end was cut by 3 bases, the J end by 7 bases, with 27 bases between. This CDR3 contains 18 residues. The DNA of the CDR3 is TGTGCCAGCAGTTTCCGCCCCCTTGCGGGACAACCGGGAGATGAAGCTTTCTTT. Its protein product is CASSFRPLAGQPGDEAFF.

This clone was observed a few times. The J gene is TRBJ1-1, the V gene TRBV10-1; no clear D gene. The germline V gene has CDR1 WNHNN and CDR2 SYGVQD (reference sequence). There are 13 residues in the CDR3. V was clipped by 2 bases and J by 5 bases, with 9 bases between them. DNA for the CDR3: TGCGCCAGCAGTGAGGACGTTTGGACTGAAGCTTTCTTT. Translated, it gives CASSEDVWTEAFF.

This chain links TRBV18 with TRBJ1-2; 7 bases are shared with TRBD1. The J segment lost 5 bases and the V segment lost 3 bases, leaving 9 bases of the junction unmatched. Germline CDR1 and CDR2: KGHSH and LQKENI. The CDR3 is 15 amino acids. CDR3 coding DNA: TGTGCCAGCTCACCCCGAGGGGGACAGCAATATGGCTACACCTTC. Amino acids: CASSPRGGQQYGYTF.

The rearrangement uses TRBV9 and TRBJ2-1; D might be TRBD2 (5 bases). Germline lookup yields CDR1 SGDLS and CDR2 YYNGEE. The CDR3 has 15 residues. V was shortened by 4 bases and J by 2 bases, with 13 bases between the two germline ends. The CDR3 sequence: CASSLVPGTYNEQFF. The CDR3, as DNA: TGTGCCAGCAGCCTCGTCCCGGGAACCTACAATGAGCAGTTCTTC. Based on the CDR3 plus reference TRBV9 and TRBJ2-1, the full variable domain is DSGVTQTPKHLITATGQRVTLRCSPRSGDLSVYWYQQSLDQGLQFLIQYYNGEERAKGNILERFSAQQFPDLHSELNLSSLELGDSALYFCASSLVPGTYNEQFFGPGTRLTVL.

The CDR3 is CASSLVTSGIFSYEQYF. The CDR3 bases are TGTGCCAGCAGCTTAGTTACTAGCGGGATCTTCTCCTACGAGCAGTACTTC. The V call is TRBV11-2, the J call TRBJ2-7; 10 bases agree with TRBD2. Germline V gene data show CDR1 as SGHAT and CDR2 as FQNNGV. The CDR3 length is 17 residues. V shed 1 base and J 0 bases; nucleotides not matched to a gene: 6.